These T cell receptor beta chains were read from a single sample in a study of blood T cell repertoires in COVID-19. Produced via immunoSEQ multiplex PCR; TCRdb's table is partial and in-frame only. The sample holds about 300,000 clones, 65% to 90% seen once. Sequences were obtained from peripheral blood. Source of these receptors: a human donor in a cohort sampled during active COVID-19. Each CDR3 is given with its conserved first and last residue. The D gene is left open where the match is weak.

D | J | V | DNA | CDR3
. | TRBJ1-1 | TRBV6-2/TRBV6-3 | TGTGCCAGCAGTTACCGAATCAGGGATTTGAACACTGAAGCTTTCTTT | CASSYRIRDLNTEAFF
. | TRBJ2-7 | TRBV5-4 | TGTGCCAGCAGCACGGGGGGCGGTGCCCCCTACGAGCAGTACTTC | CASSTGGGAPYEQYF
TRBD1 | TRBJ2-3 | TRBV7-3 | TGTGCCAGCAGCCAACAAGGGACAGCCAGAGATACGCAGTATTTT | CASSQQGTARDTQYF
. | TRBJ2-1 | TRBV6-2/TRBV6-3 | TGTGCCAGCAGTTACACGGGGTTGTCCTACAATGAGCAGTTCTTC | CASSYTGLSYNEQFF
TRBD2 | TRBJ2-5 | TRBV11-2 | TGTGCCAGCAGCTCGATTGGGACTAGCGGACAAGAGACCCAGTACTTC | CASSSIGTSGQETQYF
TRBD2 | TRBJ2-5 | TRBV18 | TGTGCCAGCTCACCACCGTCCGCGGGGGGAGAGACCCAGTACTTC | CASSPPSAGGETQYF
TRBD2 | TRBJ2-1 | TRBV5-1 | TGCGCCAGCAGATTTATCCTAGCGGGAGGGAGCAATGAGCAGTTCTTC | CASRFILAGGSNEQFF
. | TRBJ2-7 | TRBV19 | TGTGCCAGTAGTATACGTCCGGGTCTCTCCCCCTACGAGCAGTACTTC | CASSIRPGLSPYEQYF
TRBD2 | TRBJ2-7 | TRBV5-1 | TGCGCCAGCAGCTTGACTAGCGGGAGGGCCGGTGAGCAGTACTTC | CASSLTSGRAGEQYF
. | TRBJ1-5 | TRBV28 | TGTGCCAGCTCTTGGACGGGAGGCCTAAATCAGCCCCAGCATTTT | CASSWTGGLNQPQHF
. | TRBJ2-7 | TRBV7-9 | TGTGCCAGCCAGACACCGGGACTGCTGTACGAGCAGTACTTC | CASQTPGLLYEQYF
. | TRBJ2-1 | TRBV5-6 | TGTGCCAGCAGCTTGACAGTGCCCAATGAGCAGTTCTTC | CASSLTVPNEQFF
. | TRBJ1-5 | TRBV4-1 | TGCGCCAGCAGCCAAGTTTTTCAGGGGCAGCAGCCCCAGCATTTT | CASSQVFQGQQPQHF
. | TRBJ2-3 | TRBV19 | TGTGCCACTTCATTAACGGGAGCAGATACGCAGTATTTT | CATSLTGADTQYF
TRBD2 | TRBJ2-2 | TRBV19 | TGTGCCAGTACTATTTCAAGCGGGAGAATTCAGAGCGGGGAGCTGTTTTTT | CASTISSGRIQSGELFF
TRBD2 | TRBJ2-1 | TRBV18 | TGTGCCAGCTCCCCGCAAACTAGCGATGAGCAGTTCTTC | CASSPQTSDEQFF
. | TRBJ2-4 | TRBV19 | TGTGCCAGTAGGGGGGACACCCGAATCTTC | CASRGDTRIF